This TCR beta chain appears in the sequencing data of a study of PD-L1 blockade in urothelial cancer. Assay used: immunoSEQ multiplex PCR; TCRdb lists only in-frame clones, some missing. This table holds over 100,000 clones, approximately 90% found once. The CDR3 is made up of 15 amino acids. The V gene's germline CDR1 is LNHDA and CDR2 SQIVND (reference sequence). With 5 bases clipped from V and 3 bases from J, the junction kept 4 bases outside the gene matches. Specified time point: peripheral blood 6 weeks after treatment start. Locally advanced or metastatic urothelial carcinoma was diagnosed in the patients.

The V and J genes are TRBV19 and TRBJ2-5; TRBD2 agrees at 12 bases. The TCR originated in a man aged 60-69 years with urothelial cancer. The sequencing here drew on PBMCs, taken around atezolizumab (anti-PD-L1) treatment. The CDR3 DNA follows: TGTGCCAGTAGTGTCCGACTAGCGGGGGAAGAGACCCAGTACTTC. Translation: CASSVRLAGEETQYF.